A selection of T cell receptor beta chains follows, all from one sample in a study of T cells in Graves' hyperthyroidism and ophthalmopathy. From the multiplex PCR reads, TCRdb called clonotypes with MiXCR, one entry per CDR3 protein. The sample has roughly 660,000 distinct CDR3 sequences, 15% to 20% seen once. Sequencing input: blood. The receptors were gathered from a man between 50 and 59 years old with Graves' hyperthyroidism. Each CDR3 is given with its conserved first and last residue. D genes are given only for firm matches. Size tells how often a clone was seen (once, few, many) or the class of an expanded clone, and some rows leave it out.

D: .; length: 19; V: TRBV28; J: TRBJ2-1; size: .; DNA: TGTGCCAGCAGCCCGGACAGGACCTATGGACTAGACCGTTACAATGAGCAGTTCTTC; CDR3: CASSPDRTYGLDRYNEQFF
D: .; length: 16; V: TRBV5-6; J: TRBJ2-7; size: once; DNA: TGTGCCAGCAACAAATTCCTGTGCGTGAATTCCTACGAGCAGTACTTC; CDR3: CASNKFLCVNSYEQYF
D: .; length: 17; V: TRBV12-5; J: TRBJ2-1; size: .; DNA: TGTGCTAGTGGTTACAGGGGGGTAGCGGGAGAAAGGAATGAGCAGTTCTTC; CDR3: CASGYRGVAGERNEQFF
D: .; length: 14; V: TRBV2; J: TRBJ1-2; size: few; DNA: TGTGCCAGTCCTAAGGACACCCCTAACTATGGCTACACCTTC; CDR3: CASPKDTPNYGYTF
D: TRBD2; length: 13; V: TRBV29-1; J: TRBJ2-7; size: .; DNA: TGCAGCGTTGTTCTAGCGGACTCCTACGAGCAGTACTTC; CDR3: CSVVLADSYEQYF
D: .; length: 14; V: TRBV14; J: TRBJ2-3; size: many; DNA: TGTGCCAGCAGCCAAGTGGGCGGAGCGGATACGCAGTATTTT; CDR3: CASSQVGGADTQYF
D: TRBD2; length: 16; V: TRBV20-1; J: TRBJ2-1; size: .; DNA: TGCAGTGCTCCGGGACTAGCGGGAGGATCCTACAATGAGCAGTTCTTC; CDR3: CSAPGLAGGSYNEQFF
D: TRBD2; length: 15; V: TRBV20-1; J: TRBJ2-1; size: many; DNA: TGCAGTGCTAGAGATAACCAGCGGGAGCGGTATGAGCAGTTCTTC; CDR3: CSARDNQRERYEQFF
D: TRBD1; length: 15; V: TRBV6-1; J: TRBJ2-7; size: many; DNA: TGTGCCAGCAGTTCCTCCGGGACAGGGGTTGGCGAGCAGTACTTC; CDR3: CASSSSGTGVGEQYF
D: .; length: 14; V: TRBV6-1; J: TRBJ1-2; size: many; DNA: TGTGCCAGCAGTGAATTCCCAGGGTCCTATGGCTACACCTTC; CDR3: CASSEFPGSYGYTF
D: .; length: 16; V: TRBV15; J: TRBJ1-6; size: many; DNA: TGTGCCACCAGCAACCGGGGACACCGCGGGAATTCACCCCTCCACTTT; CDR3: CATSNRGHRGNSPLHF
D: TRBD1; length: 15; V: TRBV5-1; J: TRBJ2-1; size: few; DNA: TGCGCCAGCAGCCTGGGGGGACAGGGTACGGTTGAGCAGTTCTTC; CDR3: CASSLGGQGTVEQFF
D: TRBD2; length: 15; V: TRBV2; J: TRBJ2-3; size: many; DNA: TGTGCCAGCAGTGAATTGCGGGAGTTCACAGATACGCAGTATTTT; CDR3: CASSELREFTDTQYF
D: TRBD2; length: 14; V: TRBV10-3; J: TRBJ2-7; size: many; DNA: TGTGCCATCAGTGGGCTAGCGGGAGGTGACGAGCAGTACTTC; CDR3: CAISGLAGGDEQYF
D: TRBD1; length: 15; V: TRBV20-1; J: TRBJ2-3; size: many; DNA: TGCAGTGCTAGACCCGGGACAGGGAACACAGATACGCAGTATTTT; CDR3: CSARPGTGNTDTQYF
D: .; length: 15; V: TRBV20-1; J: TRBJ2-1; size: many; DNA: TGCAGTGCTAGGATAAGGGCTAACTCCTACAATGAGCAGTTCTTC; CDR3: CSARIRANSYNEQFF
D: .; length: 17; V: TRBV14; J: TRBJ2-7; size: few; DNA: TGTGCCAGCAGCCAAGATGGGGGCAGGGGGGCTTCCTACGAGCAGTACTTC; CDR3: CASSQDGGRGASYEQYF
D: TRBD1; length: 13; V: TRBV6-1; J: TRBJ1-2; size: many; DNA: TGTGCCAGCAGGGACAGGGGGCCTTATGGCTACACCTTC; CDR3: CASRDRGPYGYTF
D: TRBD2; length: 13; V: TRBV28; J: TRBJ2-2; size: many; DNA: TGTGCCAGCAGTCCCGGGACTAGCGGGGAGCTGTTTTTT; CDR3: CASSPGTSGELFF
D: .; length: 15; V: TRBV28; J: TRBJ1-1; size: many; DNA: TGTGCCAGCAGTTCAACCACAGGGTGGGGCACTGAAGCTTTCTTT; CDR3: CASSSTTGWGTEAFF
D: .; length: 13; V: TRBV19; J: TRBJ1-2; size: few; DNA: TGTGCCAGTACTGAGACCGACGGTTATGGCTACACCTTC; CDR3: CASTETDGYGYTF
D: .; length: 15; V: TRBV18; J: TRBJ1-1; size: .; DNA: TGTGCCAGCTCACGTGTCCCGGGAGAGAACACTGAAGCTTTCTTT; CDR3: CASSRVPGENTEAFF
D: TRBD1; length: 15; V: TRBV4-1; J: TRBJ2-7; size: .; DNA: TGCGCCAGCAGCCCGCAATCCGACAGGGGGTACGAGCAGTACTTC; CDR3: CASSPQSDRGYEQYF
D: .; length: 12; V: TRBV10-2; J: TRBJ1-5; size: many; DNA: TGCGCCCCCACCGGGCGGAATCAGCCCCAGCATTTT; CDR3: CAPTGRNQPQHF
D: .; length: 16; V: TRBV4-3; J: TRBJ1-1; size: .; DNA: TGCGCCAGCAGCCAAGATTGGACAGCTACTAACACTGAAGCTTTCTTT; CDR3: CASSQDWTATNTEAFF
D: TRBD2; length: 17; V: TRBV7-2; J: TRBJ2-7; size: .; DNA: TGTGCCAGCAGCTTATGGACTAGCGGGAGGGCCGTTTACGAGCAGTACTTC; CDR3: CASSLWTSGRAVYEQYF